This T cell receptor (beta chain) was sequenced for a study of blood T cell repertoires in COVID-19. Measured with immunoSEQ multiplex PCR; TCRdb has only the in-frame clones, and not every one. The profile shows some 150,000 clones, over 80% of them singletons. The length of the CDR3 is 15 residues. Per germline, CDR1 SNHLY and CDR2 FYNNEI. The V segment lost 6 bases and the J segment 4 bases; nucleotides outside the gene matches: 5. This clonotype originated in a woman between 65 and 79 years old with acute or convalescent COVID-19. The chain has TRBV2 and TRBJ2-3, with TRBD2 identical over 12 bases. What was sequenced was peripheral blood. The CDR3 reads CASSRGLAGPDTQYF. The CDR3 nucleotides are TGTGCCAGCAGCCGGGGACTAGCGGGCCCAGATACGCAGTATTTT.